The next 21 T cell receptor beta chains were all read from a single sample in a study of tumor-infiltrating lymphocytes in localized non-small cell lung cancer. Sequencing was performed with immunoSEQ multiplex PCR; in TCRdb, only in-frame clones are kept and a portion is missing. The profile shows roughly 12,000 clones, 65% to 90% of them singletons. The sample was uninvolved lung tissue not adjacent to the tumor. The origin of the receptors is a human donor with non-small cell lung cancer.

The chain links TRBV2 to TRBJ1-1; the D gene is possibly TRBD1 (6 bases). The CDR3 length is 14 residues. Between the trimmed V and J ends, which lost 4 bases and 4 bases, there was a span of 13 bases. CDR1 and CDR2 from the germline V gene are SNHLY and FYNNEI. CDR3: CASSVTGQSTEAFF. The CDR3 DNA sequence: TGTGCCAGCAGTGTTACAGGGCAGAGCACTGAAGCTTTCTTT.

The CDR3 reads CASSIPGGSYNEQFF. CDR3 sequence (DNA): TGTGCCAGCAGCATCCCAGGGGGCTCCTACAATGAGCAGTTCTTC. This chain uses TRBV11-2 with TRBJ2-1; 7 bases are a match to TRBD1. The CDR3 is made up of 15 amino acids. Looked up from germline, CDR1 is SGHAT and CDR2 is FQNNGV. J was trimmed by 0 bases and V by 5 bases; bases with no gene match: 4.

V gene TRBV19 combines with J gene TRBJ1-1, with D possibly TRBD1 on 6 matching bases. Germline V lookup: CDR1 LNHDA, CDR2 SQIVND (reference sequence). This CDR3 spans 15 amino acids. V lost 6 bases, J lost 1 base, and 15 bases lay in between. The CDR3 coding sequence is TGTGCCAGTAGACCGGGACACTTCACGAACACTGAAGCTTTCTTT. Protein: CASRPGHFTNTEAFF.

The chain combines TRBV2 with TRBJ1-3; possible D gene TRBD1, 6 bases. Germline V gives CDR1 SNHLY, CDR2 FYNNEI. The ends were cut back, 6 bases at V and 1 base at J, with 10 bases in the middle. CDR3 length equals 14 residues. The CDR3 sequence: CASRQQGSGNTIYF. The CDR3 bases are TGTGCCAGCAGACAACAGGGATCTGGAAACACCATATATTTT.

V and J are TRBV6-6 and TRBJ2-7; unclear D gene. This CDR3 region has 13 residues. Trimming pared 2 bases from V and 1 base from J, leaving 6 bases between. CDR1 is MNHNY and CDR2 is SVGAGI in the germline V gene (reference sequence). The CDR3 DNA reads TGTGCCAGCAGTTACGCGACATCCTACGAGCAGTACTTC. Protein product: CASSYATSYEQYF.

The chain carries TRBV9 and TRBJ2-7; D may be TRBD1 or TRBD2 (5 bases each). Trimming removed 3 bases at V and 5 bases at J, with 12 bases between. Germline values: CDR1 SGDLS, CDR2 YYNGEE. CDR3 length: 13 amino acids. The CDR3 spells CASSGGTGNEQYF. In nucleotides, the CDR3 is TGTGCCAGCAGCGGGGGGACGGGGAACGAGCAGTACTTC.

CDR3 loop: CASSPGDSAGSPLHF. CDR3 bases: TGTGCCAGCAGTCCCGGGGACAGTGCCGGCTCACCCCTCCACTTT. This chain uses TRBV25-1 with TRBJ1-6; TRBD1 aligns across 7 bases. This CDR3 comprises 15 residues. Trimming took 5 bases from V and 10 from J; bases not matched to a gene: 11. CDR1 and CDR2 (germline): MGHDK, SYGVNS. The full variable domain, its missing parts supplied by reference TRBV25-1 and TRBJ1-6, is EADIYQTPRYLVIGTGKKITLECSQTMGHDKMYWYQQDPGMELHLIHYSYGVNSTEKGDLSSESTVSRIRTEHFPLTLESARPSHTSQYLCASSPGDSAGSPLHFGNGTRLTVT.

The chain links TRBV2 to TRBJ2-5; unclear D gene. CDR1 is SNHLY and CDR2 is FYNNEI in the germline V gene. The V and J ends lost 7 bases and 5 bases respectively, with 20 bases between them. The CDR3 extends over 15 amino acids. The CDR3 DNA reads TGTGCCAGCACCCATCTAGTGCGCCATCGGGAGACCCAGTACTTC. Its protein is CASTHLVRHRETQYF.

The chain uses TRBV9 and TRBJ2-1; D is perhaps TRBD2 (5 bases). Germline CDR1 and CDR2: SGDLS and YYNGEE. The CDR3 spans 13 residues. V lost 4 bases and J 4 bases, leaving 9 bases between the germline ends. CDR3 nucleotide sequence: TGTGCCAGCAGCCCGGGCGGGTACAATGAGCAGTTCTTC. This sequence encodes CASSPGGYNEQFF.

This chain joins TRBV5-1 and TRBJ1-5, with TRBD1 matching over 8 bases. Germline-derived CDR1 and CDR2 are SGHRS and YFSETQ. The CDR3 spans 14 residues. J gave up 6 bases and V 4 bases, and 6 bases lay outside the gene matches. The CDR3 spells CASSPDRASQPQHF. CDR3 bases: TGCGCCAGCAGCCCGGACAGGGCGAGTCAGCCCCAGCATTTT.

The CDR3 loop reads CASSRGFSEKLFF. The DNA for the CDR3 is TGTGCCAGCAGCCGTGGGTTTAGTGAAAAACTGTTTTTT. The chain has TRBV14 and TRBJ1-4; the D is unclear. The CDR3 contains 13 residues. Germline CDR1 SGHDN, CDR2 FVKESK. V was clipped by 4 bases and J by 7 bases, with 10 bases between them.

This rearrangement joins TRBV5-1 to TRBJ1-2; weak D call: TRBD1 (5 bases). The CDR3 has 12 residues. V lost 9 bases and J lost 3, with 12 bases in between. Germline lookup yields CDR1 SGHRS and CDR2 YFSETQ. For the CDR3, the DNA is TGCGCCACCTCAACAGGTGACTATGGCTACACCTTC. It codes for CATSTGDYGYTF. The entire variable domain, with the rest obtained from reference TRBV5-1 and TRBJ1-2, is as follows: KAGVTQTPRYLIKTRGQQVTLSCSPISGHRSVSWYQQTPGQGLQFLFEYFSETQRNKGNFPGRFSGRQFSNSRSEMNVSTLELGDSALYLCATSTGDYGYTFGSGTRLTVV.

The rearrangement links TRBV6-6 to TRBJ1-2; TRBD1 might be the D (6 bases). Germline loops: CDR1 MNHNY, CDR2 SVGAGI (reference sequence). The CDR3 sequence is 16 residues long. The V gene lost 0 bases and the J gene lost 4 bases, with 15 bases spanning the gap. CDR3 protein: CASSYSARGRGYGYTF. The CDR3 region has the DNA TGTGCCAGCAGTTACTCGGCACGGGGCAGGGGCTATGGCTACACCTTC.

This chain joins TRBV6-1 and TRBJ1-6; no reliable D call. This CDR3 has 12 residues. V was cut by 6 bases and J by 12 bases, with 12 bases left in between. Germline CDR1 and CDR2: MNHNS and SASEGT. The CDR3 sequence is CASRQGTGPLHF. The CDR3 nucleotides are TGTGCCAGCAGACAAGGTACTGGACCCCTCCACTTT.

The genes are TRBV7-9 and TRBJ2-1; D is perhaps TRBD1 or TRBD2 (6 bases each). The ends were cut back, 1 base at V and 7 bases at J, with 17 bases in the middle. CDR3 length: 16 residues. The germline V gene encodes CDR1 SEHNR and CDR2 FQNEAQ (reference sequence). CDR3 protein: CASSLESRGLGNEQFF. The CDR3 bases are TGTGCCAGCAGCTTAGAGTCCCGGGGGCTAGGGAATGAGCAGTTCTTC.

In this sample, this clone is medium-sized (0.01 to 0.1%). The gene calls are TRBV4-2 and TRBJ1-1; no firm D call. Germline V gives CDR1 LGHNA, CDR2 YNFKEQ. V gave up 0 bases and J gave up 4 bases, with 6 bases separating them. The length of the CDR3 is 13 residues. The CDR3 DNA is TGTGCCAGCAGCCAAGACAGGTCCACTGAAGCTTTCTTT. This sequence encodes CASSQDRSTEAFF.

This chain uses TRBV5-1 with TRBJ2-5; 7 nucleotides agree with TRBD2. CDR3 size: 16 residues. Unmatched junction bases numbered 10, after V lost 4 bases and J lost 1 base. Germline V gene lookup returns CDR1 SGHRS and CDR2 YFSETQ. The CDR3 sequence: CASSSSSGGTQETQYF. The CDR3 coding sequence is TGCGCCAGCAGCAGCTCTAGCGGAGGAACCCAAGAGACCCAGTACTTC.

The chain joins TRBV4-1 to TRBJ1-2, with TRBD1 as a possible D gene (6 bases). CDR3 length equals 15 residues. Germline CDR1 MGHRA, CDR2 YSYEKL. V was shortened by 0 bases and J by 1 base, with 9 bases between the two germline ends. DNA for the CDR3: TGCGCCAGCAGCCAAGATGAACAGGGTAACTATGGCTACACCTTC. Encoded protein: CASSQDEQGNYGYTF.

The chain couples TRBV5-4 to TRBJ1-2; maybe TRBD1 (5 bases). The V end lost 0 bases, the J end lost 6 bases, and 15 bases lay between the germline ends. There are 15 residues in the CDR3. The germline gives CDR1 SGHNT, CDR2 YYREEE (reference sequence). CDR3 bases: TGTGCCAGCAGCTTGGGGGTAGGGGTATGGGATGGCTACACCTTC. Translating gives CASSLGVGVWDGYTF. Combining the CDR3 with reference TRBV5-4 and TRBJ1-2 gives the whole variable domain ETGVTQSPTHLIKTRGQQVTLRCSSQSGHNTVSWYQQALGQGPQFIFQYYREEENGRGNFPPRFSGLQFPNYSSELNVNALELDDSALYLCASSLGVGVWDGYTFGSGTRLTVV.

V and J are TRBV9 and TRBJ2-4; D is ambiguous. Germline values: CDR1 SGDLS, CDR2 YYNGEE. The CDR3 has 13 amino acids. V lost 3 bases to trimming and J lost 9 bases, with 13 bases between them. CDR3 DNA: TGTGCCAGCAGCGGGCCCTTAGCCTCCATTCAGTACTTC. It codes for CASSGPLASIQYF.

CDR3 region: CASTPDPGRLETQYF. CDR3 nucleotides: TGCGCCAGCACCCCGGACCCCGGGAGGTTGGAGACCCAGTACTTC. The chain uses TRBV4-1 and TRBJ2-5, with 7 bases identical to TRBD2. This CDR3 contains 15 residues. The V gene's germline CDR1 is MGHRA and CDR2 YSYEKL. Losses at the gene ends were 7 bases for V and 5 bases for J; bases not matched to a gene: 13.